The 30 T cell receptor beta chains presented below share a single source sample, sequenced in a study of cytomegalovirus exposure and HLA in healthy donors. The PCR had 60 Vbeta and 13 Jbeta primers. Here immunoSEQ multiplex PCR was the method, and the copy in TCRdb shows in-frame clones only, minus some. The sample has some 130,000 clones, roughly four fifths seen once. The sequencing input was PBMCs. The receptors here all came from a man aged 25 to 45 in good health and CMV-seronegative.

The CDR3 sequence is CASRTDSNQPQHF. Here the CDR3 DNA reads TGTGCCAGCCGGACAGACAGCAATCAGCCCCAGCATTTT. The chain joins TRBV28 to TRBJ1-5; possible D gene TRBD1, 6 bases. Germline lookup yields CDR1 MDHEN and CDR2 SYDVKM. V was clipped by 8 bases and J by 1 base, with 9 bases between them. The CDR3 extends over 13 amino acids.

This chain joins TRBV5-1 and TRBJ1-3; the match to TRBD1 covers 7 bases. CDR1 and CDR2 (germline): SGHRS, YFSETQ. The CDR3 runs 15 residues. V dropped 6 bases and J dropped 4; count of bases not matched to a gene: 10. CDR3: CASTDLTGEGNTIYF. CDR3 coding DNA: TGCGCCAGCACCGACCTTACAGGGGAAGGAAACACCATATATTTT.

This sequence joins TRBV7-9 and TRBJ2-7; 9 positions match TRBD1. V trimming: 5 bases; J trimming: 1 base; junction bases outside the gene matches: 12. The CDR3 covers 17 residues. Looked up from germline, CDR1 is SEHNR and CDR2 is FQNEAQ (reference sequence). In DNA, the CDR3 is TGTGCCAGCAGCCCCCTCCTGAGGGACAGGGATTCCTACGAGCAGTACTTC. Amino acid sequence: CASSPLLRDRDSYEQYF.

The J gene is TRBJ1-2, the V gene TRBV10-3, with 9 bases lining up with TRBD1. V gave up 7 bases and J gave up 3 bases; unmatched junction bases: 6. The CDR3 is made up of 14 amino acids. Germline V gives CDR1 ENHRY, CDR2 SYGVKD. The DNA of the CDR3 is TGTGCCATCACCCCGGGACAGGGAGACTATGGCTACACCTTC. Protein sequence: CAITPGQGDYGYTF.

The chain links TRBV7-8 to TRBJ1-1; D may be TRBD1 (5 bases). This CDR3 comprises 13 residues. V lost 1 base and J 8 bases, leaving 11 bases between the germline ends. CDR1 and CDR2 (germline): SGHVS, FQNEAQ. The DNA of the CDR3 is TGTGCCAGCAGCTTAGGCCCAGGGTGGGAAGCTTTCTTT. This gives the protein CASSLGPGWEAFF.

Here the CDR3 reads CAIRLQGKGYTF. DNA for the CDR3: TGTGCCATCAGGTTACAGGGGAAAGGCTACACCTTC. This chain connects TRBV10-3 to TRBJ1-2, with TRBD1 matching 7 bases. From germline, CDR1 is ENHRY and CDR2 SYGVKD. This CDR3 spans 12 amino acids. V gave up 6 bases and J gave up 8 bases; unmatched junction bases: 6.

The rearrangement links TRBV6-5 to TRBJ1-2; a weak D match, TRBD1 (6 bases). The CDR3 has 12 amino acids. Germline CDR1 and CDR2: MNHEY and SVGAGI. V was cut by 10 bases and J by 2 bases, with 11 bases left in between. CDR3: CATSGENYGYTF. The CDR3 coding sequence is TGTGCCACGTCAGGGGAGAACTATGGCTACACCTTC.

The chain combines TRBV18 with TRBJ1-5; 7 bases line up with TRBD1. J was trimmed by 5 bases and V by 4 bases; bases with no gene match: 14. This CDR3 is built from 17 residues. Germline CDR1 is KGHSH and CDR2 is LQKENI. The CDR3 loop is CASSRMGGQGGDQPQHF. The CDR3, as DNA: TGTGCCAGCTCACGAATGGGGGGCCAGGGGGGCGATCAGCCCCAGCATTTT.

The chain carries TRBV4-2 and TRBJ2-2; TRBD2 matches at 11 bases. CDR1 LGHNA and CDR2 YNFKEQ come from the germline V gene. J lost 1 base, V lost 4 bases, and 8 bases had no gene match. This CDR3 spans 18 amino acids. The CDR3 sequence: CASSPLGLAVGNTGELFF. The CDR3 DNA follows: TGTGCCAGCAGCCCCCTGGGACTAGCGGTTGGGAACACCGGGGAGCTGTTTTTT.

The chain has TRBV28 and TRBJ2-1; 7 nucleotides line up with TRBD1. With 5 bases clipped from V and 4 bases from J, the junction kept 2 bases outside the gene matches. The CDR3 extends over 13 amino acids. Per the germline V gene, CDR1 is MDHEN and CDR2 is SYDVKM. Written as DNA, the CDR3 is TGTGCCAGCAGTCGGGACAGTTACAATGAGCAGTTCTTC. Protein sequence: CASSRDSYNEQFF.

This sequence joins TRBV6-5 and TRBJ2-1; 10 nucleotides match TRBD2. Germline CDR1 MNHEY, CDR2 SVGAGI. The length of the CDR3 is 16 residues. V gave up 4 bases and J gave up 8 bases; unmatched junction bases: 11. Here the CDR3 DNA reads TGTGCCAGCAGTTCCCTAACTAGCGGGAAGATTTATGAGCAGTTCTTC. Translated, it gives CASSSLTSGKIYEQFF.

This chain uses TRBV2 with TRBJ2-1; 12 bases line up with TRBD2. CDR1 and CDR2 (germline): SNHLY, FYNNEI. V dropped 8 bases and J dropped 8; count of bases not matched to a gene: 13. This CDR3 is built from 16 residues. CDR3 residues: CASQSGSSGRGYEQFF. CDR3 sequence (DNA): TGTGCCAGCCAATCCGGGTCTAGCGGGAGGGGTTATGAGCAGTTCTTC. The variable domain in full, completed from reference TRBV2 and TRBJ2-1, reads EPEVTQTPSHQVTQMGQEVILRCVPISNHLYFYWYRQILGQKVEFLVSFYNNEISEKSEIFDDQFSVERPDGSNFTLKIRSTKLEDSAMYFCASQSGSSGRGYEQFFGPGTRLTVL.

The chain joins TRBV2 to TRBJ2-7; TRBD1 aligns across 8 bases. The CDR3 covers 13 residues. Trimming removed 3 bases from V and 6 bases from J; junction bases left unmatched: 4. Germline-derived CDR1 and CDR2 are SNHLY and FYNNEI. The CDR3 protein is CASSDKTGGEQYF. The CDR3 DNA is TGTGCCAGCAGTGATAAAACAGGGGGCGAGCAGTACTTC.

The chain couples TRBV7-9 to TRBJ2-1; 7 bases are a match to TRBD2. Trimming removed 3 bases from V and 8 bases from J; junction bases left unmatched: 10. Germline CDR1 reads SEHNR; CDR2 reads FQNEAQ (reference sequence). This CDR3 contains 15 residues. This chain's CDR3 is CASSFGLVGAYEQFF. CDR3 coding DNA: TGTGCCAGCAGCTTCGGACTAGTGGGAGCCTATGAGCAGTTCTTC.

The V gene is TRBV5-1, the J gene TRBJ2-1, with a possible D match to TRBD2 (6 bases). The CDR3 contains 17 residues. Trimming removed 2 bases at V and 0 bases at J, with 15 bases between. From germline, CDR1 is SGHRS and CDR2 YFSETQ. Here the CDR3 DNA reads TGCGCCAGCAGCTTTGGCCTGGCGGGGAGCTCCTACAATGAGCAGTTCTTC. It specifies CASSFGLAGSSYNEQFF.

The chain is built from TRBV6-5 and TRBJ1-1; D uncertain. CDR1 is MNHEY, CDR2 SVGAGI, per germline. This CDR3 contains 13 residues. V lost 4 bases, J lost 1 base, and 7 bases lay in between. The CDR3: CASSFGGNTEAFF. As DNA, the CDR3 is TGTGCCAGCAGTTTCGGAGGGAACACTGAAGCTTTCTTT.

V gene TRBV9 combines with J gene TRBJ2-7; D is perhaps TRBD2 (6 bases). Germline assignment: CDR1 SGDLS and CDR2 YYNGEE. CDR3 length equals 16 residues. Trimming left V 3 bases short and J 2 bases short, with 18 bases between. CDR3 loop: CASSAGFSGVAYEQYF. The CDR3 bases are TGTGCCAGCAGCGCTGGTTTTTCGGGAGTGGCCTACGAGCAGTACTTC.

This clone has just a few counts. This chain uses TRBV7-4 with TRBJ2-5, with 11 bases identical to TRBD1. Germline V gene sequence: CDR1 SGHVT, CDR2 SQSDAQ. Unmatched junction bases numbered 11, after V lost 5 bases and J lost 3 bases. This CDR3 has 17 residues. For the CDR3, the DNA is TGTGCCAGCAGCGTTGGACAGGGGGCTTTTCGGGAAGAGACCCAGTACTTC. This gives the protein CASSVGQGAFREETQYF. Looking up the rest from reference TRBV7-4 and TRBJ2-5 gives the full variable domain: GAGVSQSPRYKVAKRGRDVALRCDSISGHVTLYWYRQTLGQGSEVLTYSQSDAQRDKSGRPSGRFSAERPERSVSTLKIQRTEQGDSAVYLCASSVGQGAFREETQYFGPGTRLLVL.

This chain joins TRBV19 and TRBJ1-2; the D gene is possibly TRBD1 (5 bases). CDR1 and CDR2 (germline): LNHDA, SQIVND (reference sequence). The CDR3 covers 16 residues. The V and J ends lost 5 bases and 2 bases respectively, with 18 bases between them. The CDR3 nucleotides read TGTGCCAGTAGTTCTCCTGGGAAGGGGCCAAACTATGGCTACACCTTC. It specifies CASSSPGKGPNYGYTF.

This chain connects TRBV19 to TRBJ2-2; the match to TRBD1 covers 9 bases. Germline values: CDR1 LNHDA, CDR2 SQIVND (reference sequence). V lost 6 bases to trimming and J lost 6 bases; unmatched junction nucleotides: 2. This CDR3 is 13 amino acids long. The DNA for the CDR3 is TGTGCCAGTAGGGGACAGGGACCCGGGGAGCTGTTTTTT. Translated, it gives CASRGQGPGELFF.

V is TRBV23-1 and J is TRBJ2-5; 14 bases line up with TRBD2. TRBV23-1 is sorted into the ORF group, with uncertain function. This CDR3 region has 18 residues. J was trimmed by 3 bases and V by 7 bases; bases with no gene match: 13. The CDR3 nucleotides are TGCGCCAGCAATTCTCCAGGACAGGGACTAGCGGGAGAAGAGACCCAGTACTTC. The encoded protein is CASNSPGQGLAGEETQYF.

This rearrangement joins TRBV5-1 to TRBJ2-5, with TRBD1 matching 9 bases. The J call is uncertain, as TRBJ2-7 better fits the DNA end. Germline V gene data show CDR1 as SGHRS and CDR2 as YFSETQ. The CDR3 totals 14 residues. Here the CDR3 reads CASSLTGGLYEQYF. The CDR3 bases are TGCGCCAGCAGCTTGACAGGGGGCCTGTACGAGCAGTACTTC.

The chain joins TRBV27 to TRBJ1-2; the D is unclear. Between the trimmed V and J ends, which lost 4 bases and 5 bases, there was a span of 17 bases. CDR1 is MNHEY, CDR2 SMNVEV, per germline (reference sequence). The CDR3 extends over 15 amino acids. The CDR3 protein is CASSSSGVRWYGYTF. The CDR3 DNA reads TGTGCCAGCAGTTCTTCCGGGGTGCGTTGGTATGGCTACACCTTC.

This clone was recorded a few times. J is TRBJ2-7 and V is TRBV25-1, with D perhaps matching TRBD1 (6 bases). There are 16 residues in the CDR3. V lost 3 bases and J 5 bases, leaving 20 bases between the germline ends. The V gene's germline CDR1 is MGHDK and CDR2 SYGVNS. The CDR3 sequence is CASSESSGDNFHEQYF. The CDR3 bases are TGTGCCAGCAGTGAGTCGTCAGGGGATAATTTCCACGAGCAGTACTTC.

Here the CDR3 reads CASSEPGQGDYGYTF. The CDR3 DNA reads TGTGCCAGCAGTGAACCGGGACAGGGGGATTATGGCTACACCTTC. The genes are TRBV6-1 and TRBJ1-2, with TRBD1 identical over 11 bases. V lost 2 bases to trimming and J lost 5 bases; unmatched junction nucleotides: 4. Germline V CDR1 and CDR2: MNHNS, SASEGT. The CDR3 contains 15 residues.

This clone was found once. The CDR3 DNA is TGCGCCAGCAGCGTCCCTCAAAGCGGGAGCTCTGGAAACACCATATATTTT. Protein sequence: CASSVPQSGSSGNTIYF. The J gene is TRBJ1-3, the V gene TRBV5-1; D is ambiguous. In germline, CDR1 is SGHRS, CDR2 YFSETQ. The CDR3 spans 17 residues. The V and J ends lost 4 bases and 0 bases respectively, with 17 bases between them.

The J gene is TRBJ1-4, the V gene TRBV18; possibly TRBD1 for D (5 bases). Looked up from germline, CDR1 is KGHSH and CDR2 is LQKENI. Trimming took 0 bases from V and 11 from J, leaving 16 bases between them. The CDR3 has 15 residues. CDR3 region: CASSPPGEPGGKLFF. CDR3 DNA: TGTGCCAGCTCACCACCTGGGGAGCCGGGGGGGAAACTGTTTTTT.

This chain joins TRBV2 and TRBJ2-7; a weak D match, TRBD2 (7 bases). V was pared by 7 bases and J by 2 bases, with 18 bases between. CDR3 length equals 15 residues. Germline assignment: CDR1 SNHLY and CDR2 FYNNEI. The CDR3 DNA follows: TGTGCCAGCATAACTTTCGGGGGGCCGGCCTACGAGCAGTACTTC. Translation gives CASITFGGPAYEQYF.

The chain is built from TRBV27 and TRBJ1-2; D gene unclear. The CDR3 totals 14 residues. The germline V and J ends were trimmed by 11 bases and 5 bases, with 21 bases remaining between them. CDR1 and CDR2 (germline): MNHEY, SMNVEV (reference sequence). CDR3 sequence: CAAAEAGGSYGYTF. In DNA, the CDR3 is TGTGCCGCCGCAGAAGCAGGAGGTTCTTATGGCTACACCTTC.

This clone came up a few times. The chain uses TRBV6-6 and TRBJ1-3; D is possibly TRBD1 (6 bases). The CDR3 has 16 amino acids. Germline V gives CDR1 MNHNY, CDR2 SVGAGI (reference sequence). Trimming removed 7 bases from V and 0 bases from J, with 16 bases in between. The CDR3 DNA reads as TGTGCCAGCACTCTACAGGGCCCTTCCTCTGGAAACACCATATATTTT. This codes for CASTLQGPSSGNTIYF.